These 21 T cell receptor beta chains were sequenced from one sample in a study of vaccination and CD4 T cells after COVID-19. Oncomine TCR Beta short-read sequencing was applied to DNA from cultured CD4+ T cells. TCRdb itself ran the PCR reads through MiXCR, one entry per CDR3 protein. Here the sample spans some 20,000 distinct CDR3 sequences, 25% to 40% being singletons. The sample's treatment: roughly 10-day PBMC culture with coronavirus spike peptide pools or control peptides (ViraFEST assay). What these receptors recognize is not known. Sequenced input: cultured CD4+ T cells from blood. The receptors stem from a human donor with COVID-19.

By share, this clonotype counts as medium-sized. This chain links TRBV7-2 with TRBJ1-3; D unclear. The V and J ends lost 5 bases and 3 bases respectively, with 20 bases between them. From germline, CDR1 is SGHTA and CDR2 FQGNSA. This CDR3 is built from 17 residues. CDR3 bases: TGTGCCAGCAGCCCCGCCGCTCTGGCGTTCCGTGGAAACACCATATATTTT. It encodes CASSPAALAFRGNTIYF.

This clonotype was counted a few times. The rearrangement joins TRBV6-1 to TRBJ1-5; TRBD1 matches 8 bases. Germline V CDR1 and CDR2: MNHNS, SASEGT. J lost 7 bases, V lost 5 bases, and 7 bases had no gene match. CDR3 length: 14 residues. The CDR3 DNA follows: TGTGCCAGCAGTCGACAGGGGCACGGGCAGCCCCAGCATTTT. The encoded protein is CASSRQGHGQPQHF.

The rearrangement joins TRBV11-3 to TRBJ2-1; 10 bases are shared with TRBD2. The germline V gene encodes CDR1 SGHNT and CDR2 YENEEA. This CDR3 spans 17 amino acids. V shed 0 bases, J shed 3 bases, and the junction held 5 bases outside the gene matches. The CDR3, as DNA: TGTGCCAGCAGCTTAGACGAGGTAGCGGGGGGCTACAATGAGCAGTTCTTC. This gives the protein CASSLDEVAGGYNEQFF.

There are a few counts of this clonotype. The chain couples TRBV7-8 to TRBJ2-7; D not certain. CDR3 length: 15 amino acids. Trimming pared 5 bases from V and 4 bases from J, leaving 18 bases between. Germline CDR1 is SGHVS and CDR2 is FQNEAQ. The CDR3 is CASSPGAGRVYEQYF. DNA for the CDR3: TGTGCCAGCAGCCCTGGTGCAGGTCGGGTTTACGAGCAGTACTTC. The full variable domain, completed using reference TRBV7-8 and TRBJ2-7, is GAGVSQSPRYKVAKRGQDVALRCDPISGHVSLFWYQQALGQGPEFLTYFQNEAQLDKSGLPSDRFFAERPEGSVSTLKIQRTQQEDSAVYLCASSPGAGRVYEQYFGPGTRLTVT.

About this clonotype: One end of the junction fails to match germline, which may point to a read error. V gene TRBV24-1 combines with J gene TRBJ1-1, with 8 bases that match TRBD1. The length of the CDR3 is 15 residues. CDR1 KGHDR and CDR2 SFDVKD come from the germline V gene. The chain's CDR3 is CAASDTTGGNTEAFF. In DNA, the CDR3 is TGTGCCGCCAGTGATACCACAGGGGGGAACACTGAAGCTTTCTTT.

This clonotype was found a few times. J is TRBJ2-1 and V is TRBV2, with TRBD1 as a possible D gene (5 bases). The CDR3 is 15 residues long. Between the trimmed V and J ends, which lost 6 bases and 2 bases, there was a span of 14 bases. The germline CDR1 and CDR2 sequences are SNHLY and FYNNEI. CDR3 region: CASSRTPDTYNEQFF. The CDR3 nucleotides are TGTGCCAGCAGCAGAACCCCGGACACCTACAATGAGCAGTTCTTC.

The rearrangement joins TRBV5-6 to TRBJ1-6, with D maybe TRBD1 (5 bases). V shed 1 base and J shed 1 base, with 12 bases lying between them. Looked up from germline, CDR1 is SGHDT and CDR2 is YYEEEE. This CDR3 is built from 17 residues. In DNA form, the CDR3 reads TGTGCCAGCAGCTTGTATAGGGGCCCATCCTATAATTCACCCCTCCACTTT. This sequence encodes CASSLYRGPSYNSPLHF.

This clonotype was seen a few times. V usage is TRBV23-1 and J usage is TRBJ2-2; 9 bases agree with TRBD1. TRBV23-1 is an ORF, and what it does is uncertain. With V trimmed by 2 bases and J by 5 bases, 12 bases remained unmatched. This CDR3 is built from 18 residues. The CDR3 is CASSQRRDRDRATGELFF. The CDR3 DNA reads as TGCGCCAGCAGTCAAAGAAGAGACCGGGACAGGGCTACCGGGGAGCTGTTTTTT.

The chain joins TRBV11-2 to TRBJ2-3, with D maybe TRBD1 (5 bases). The CDR3 contains 13 residues. From germline, CDR1 is SGHAT and CDR2 FQNNGV. V lost 1 base, J lost 4 bases, and 6 bases lay in between. CDR3 DNA sequence: TGTGCCAGCAGCTTAGCAGGGCCAGATACGCAGTATTTT. Amino acids: CASSLAGPDTQYF.

This chain joins TRBV2 and TRBJ2-1; 9 positions agree with TRBD1. The CDR3 runs to 15 residues. Germline CDR1 and CDR2: SNHLY and FYNNEI. The V segment lost 3 bases and the J segment 1 base; nucleotides outside the gene matches: 1. The CDR3 region has the DNA TGTGCCAGCAGTGAGGACAGGGGATCCTACAATGAGCAGTTCTTC. It is translated as CASSEDRGSYNEQFF.

The gene calls are TRBV29-1 and TRBJ2-5; D is possibly TRBD2 (5 bases). Germline CDR1 SQVTM, CDR2 ANQGSEA. The CDR3 consists of 11 residues. V dropped 7 bases and J dropped 3 bases, with 9 bases sitting between them. The CDR3 protein is CSAGLEETQYF. The CDR3 region has the DNA TGCAGCGCTGGACTCGAAGAGACCCAGTACTTC.

V usage is TRBV20-1 and J usage is TRBJ1-5, with D possibly TRBD1 on 5 matching bases. Between the trimmed V and J ends, which lost 0 bases and 7 bases, there was a span of 13 bases. This CDR3 comprises 14 residues. The V gene's germline CDR1 is DFQATT and CDR2 SNEGSKA (reference sequence). This CDR3 is CSAREGGGSQPQHF. In nucleotides, the CDR3 is TGCAGTGCTAGAGAGGGGGGGGGATCCCAGCCCCAGCATTTT.

This clonotype appeared a few times. The chain links TRBV6-1 to TRBJ1-3; possibly TRBD1 for D (5 bases). The ends were cut back, 6 bases at V and 1 base at J, with 16 bases in the middle. Germline V lookup: CDR1 MNHNS, CDR2 SASEGT. The CDR3 is 16 amino acids. In nucleotides, the CDR3 is TGTGCCAGCAGGGAGACAGCCTCCCGGTCTGGAAACACCATATATTTT. Translating gives CASRETASRSGNTIYF.

This clonotype has only a few counts. J is TRBJ1-5 and V is TRBV15, with TRBD1 matching over 7 bases. Germline lookup yields CDR1 LNHNV and CDR2 YYDKDF (reference sequence). The V segment lost 3 bases and the J segment 0 bases; nucleotides outside the gene matches: 8. This CDR3 comprises 17 residues. CDR3 region: CATSRGGGGYSNQPQHF. The CDR3 DNA reads as TGTGCCACCAGCAGGGGGGGAGGGGGCTATAGCAATCAGCCCCAGCATTTT.

The chain links TRBV2 to TRBJ1-1, with D tentatively TRBD1 (5 bases). Germline CDR1 reads SNHLY; CDR2 reads FYNNEI. The CDR3 loop spans 20 amino acids. Trimming cost V 7 bases and J 0 bases, with 30 bases left between them. CDR3 residues: CASTAEQATRSFIMNTEAFF. As DNA, the CDR3 is TGTGCCAGCACCGCCGAACAGGCGACTCGTTCATTCATCATGAACACTGAAGCTTTCTTT.

This chain joins TRBV7-3 and TRBJ2-1; D is uncertain. The ends were cut back, 7 bases at V and 4 bases at J, with 14 bases in the middle. The CDR3 extends over 14 amino acids. Germline V CDR1 and CDR2: SGHTA, FQGTGA. Written as DNA, the CDR3 is TGTGCCAGCACAGATCCAGGAACGTACAATGAGCAGTTCTTC. Translated, it gives CASTDPGTYNEQFF.

This clonotype was seen a handful of times. This chain connects TRBV11-3 to TRBJ2-7, with D hard to call. CDR1 is SGHNT, CDR2 YENEEA, per germline. The CDR3 runs 15 residues. V was cut by 0 bases and J by 0 bases, with 9 bases left in between. CDR3: CASSLELPSSYEQYF. CDR3 nucleotide sequence: TGTGCCAGCAGCTTAGAGCTACCGAGCTCCTACGAGCAGTACTTC.

This clonotype was seen a few times. The genes are TRBV20-1 and TRBJ1-5; possible D gene TRBD1, 5 bases. Trimming took 1 base from V and 0 from J, leaving 10 bases between them. Germline CDR1 and CDR2: DFQATT and SNEGSKA (reference sequence). The CDR3 extends over 15 amino acids. The CDR3 DNA is TGCAGTGCTAGAGCACAGGACTTTAGCAATCAGCCCCAGCATTTT. Encoded protein: CSARAQDFSNQPQHF.

A few counts support this clonotype. This sequence joins TRBV28 and TRBJ1-5; the match to TRBD1 covers 7 bases. The J segment lost 4 bases and the V segment lost 0 bases, leaving 3 bases of the junction unmatched. The germline CDR1 and CDR2 sequences are MDHEN and SYDVKM. This CDR3 comprises 15 residues. The DNA for the CDR3 is TGTGCCAGCAGTTTATGGGGACAGTTAAATCAGCCCCAGCATTTT. It translates to CASSLWGQLNQPQHF.

The rearrangement joins TRBV11-2 to TRBJ1-5, with 8 bases that match TRBD1. The CDR3 is 16 amino acids. The V segment lost 4 bases and the J segment 4 bases; nucleotides outside the gene matches: 9. CDR1 SGHAT and CDR2 FQNNGV come from the germline V gene. The CDR3 DNA reads TGTGCCAGCAGCTACGGTGGGACAGGAGGAAATCAGCCCCAGCATTTT. Translation: CASSYGGTGGNQPQHF.

The CDR3 reads CSALGQRETQYF. The DNA of the CDR3 is TGCAGTGCCCTCGGACAGCGAGAGACCCAGTACTTC. This sequence joins TRBV20-1 and TRBJ2-5; D is perhaps TRBD1 (6 bases). Trimming took off 6 bases at V and 4 bases at J, with 12 bases between the two ends. Germline V lookup: CDR1 DFQATT, CDR2 SNEGSKA (reference sequence). CDR3 length equals 12 residues.